This entry concerns a single T cell receptor (beta chain). The antigen remains undetermined. The DNA input per sorted-subset replicate PCR was about 0.2 ug, corresponding to 25,000 to 35,000 T cell genomes. Profiled with immunoSEQ multiplex PCR; TCRdb holds only in-frame clones, not every one. The sample carries about 2 million clones, roughly 95% recorded once. The record originates from a study of shared clonotypes between healthy human individuals. At the level of the study: The cohort comprised a couple of women and a few men. Their ages spanned 18 to 49 years. Study-wide results and caveats: It was the non-shared clonotypes that had lower generation probabilities than clonotypes shared by all four donors.

CD8 cells regarded as naive lacked CD45RO, were positively chosen for CCR7, and omitted terminally differentiated effector memory CD45RA+ cells. Germline-derived CDR1 and CDR2 are SGHAT and FQNNGV. The CDR3 length is 15 residues. V gave up 2 bases and J gave up 2 bases, with 11 bases separating them. Sequences were obtained from naive CD8+ T cells sorted from blood. The chain recombines TRBV11-2 with TRBJ2-3, with D perhaps matching TRBD2 (5 bases). This clonotype originated in a man between 18 and 29 years old in good health. CDR3 DNA: TGTGCCAGCAGCTTATCTAGCTACACCACAGATACGCAGTATTTT. Residues: CASSLSSYTTDTQYF.